This T cell receptor beta chain was sequenced in a study of blood T cell repertoires in COVID-19. Looking at the study overall: Some COVID-19 samples were acute and others convalescent; all came from the United States, Italy and Spain.

Deletions cut 4 bases from V and 5 bases from J, with 6 bases between. This CDR3 has 12 amino acids. Germline V gene data show CDR1 as ENHRY and CDR2 as SYGVKD. In the study's own analysis: Amplification of reference gene primers was used by the study to estimate nucleated cell counts. Assay: immunoSEQ multiplex PCR; the TCRdb copy retains only in-frame clones and omits some. From that table come the V and J calls and clone size; the DNA was used to work out D and trimming. The sample lists some 120,000 clones, around four fifths occurring once. The genes are TRBV10-3 and TRBJ1-5; D might be TRBD1 (6 bases). The receptor comes from a man older than 75 with active or convalescent COVID-19. The source material was peripheral blood. The CDR3: CAISGTDQPQHF. The CDR3 region has the DNA TGTGCCATCAGTGGGACAGATCAGCCCCAGCATTTT.